This T cell receptor beta chain was identified in a study of T cell repertoires in cytomegalovirus infection (dated by TCRdb to between 2018 and 2020). About the study as a whole: Alongside well-studied HLA-B-restricted epitopes, the peptide stimulations were aimed at recently identified HLA-C-restricted CMV epitopes, whose presentation resists viral immunomodulation. Because public TCR beta signatures pointed to carriage of CMV infection together with the matching HLA type, the HLA type of each donor mattered for the analysis.

At the junction V is shortened by 5 bases and J by 3 bases, with 13 bases in between. There are 14 amino acids in the CDR3, from cysteine to phenylalanine inclusive. Solely the CDR3 DNA is kept, with 42 bases framed from the first base. CDR1 SGHTA and CDR2 FQGTGA were looked up in the germline V gene. Overall results and qualifications from the work: In both this cohort and an independent roughly 350-donor cohort, the cumulative frequency of public TCR beta family members distinguished carriers of CMV infection plus the relevant HLA type. The ex vivo response was dominated by HLA-C-restricted CMV-specific TCR beta clonotypes, and the single most frequent clonotype in two of eight donors was supplied by these HLA-C-restricted clonotypes.

This clonotype was seen ten or more times. The specificity of this receptor is unknown. Nothing much larger sits one base from this clone, and base qualities are not available. The label giving this sample's treatment or condition can be read as: in vitro stimulation with specific CMV peptide epitopes to enrich CMV-specific T cells. TCRdb shows the sequencer as Illumina HiSeq 1500. The public reads were reanalyzed by TCRdb: fastp trimming at Q25, MiXCR alignment, in-frame beta chains only. Each CDR3 protein appears once, grouped with its most common genes and DNA. Here the sample has around 310,000 distinct CDR3 sequences; 29% occur a single time. Over 15% of the sample lies in the top ten.

The sequence derives from a human donor in good health (CMV status not recorded). Some clones in this sample may be carry-over from other donors' samples. Sequencing was performed on cultured PBMCs, taken from culture after CMV antigen stimulation. Rearrangement joined TRBV7-3 to TRBJ1-1; the D gene identity is not certain. The DNA sequence is as follows: TGTGCCAGCAGCGCCCAGACTAGGGACACTGAAGCTTTCTTT. It translates as CASSAQTRDTEAFF.